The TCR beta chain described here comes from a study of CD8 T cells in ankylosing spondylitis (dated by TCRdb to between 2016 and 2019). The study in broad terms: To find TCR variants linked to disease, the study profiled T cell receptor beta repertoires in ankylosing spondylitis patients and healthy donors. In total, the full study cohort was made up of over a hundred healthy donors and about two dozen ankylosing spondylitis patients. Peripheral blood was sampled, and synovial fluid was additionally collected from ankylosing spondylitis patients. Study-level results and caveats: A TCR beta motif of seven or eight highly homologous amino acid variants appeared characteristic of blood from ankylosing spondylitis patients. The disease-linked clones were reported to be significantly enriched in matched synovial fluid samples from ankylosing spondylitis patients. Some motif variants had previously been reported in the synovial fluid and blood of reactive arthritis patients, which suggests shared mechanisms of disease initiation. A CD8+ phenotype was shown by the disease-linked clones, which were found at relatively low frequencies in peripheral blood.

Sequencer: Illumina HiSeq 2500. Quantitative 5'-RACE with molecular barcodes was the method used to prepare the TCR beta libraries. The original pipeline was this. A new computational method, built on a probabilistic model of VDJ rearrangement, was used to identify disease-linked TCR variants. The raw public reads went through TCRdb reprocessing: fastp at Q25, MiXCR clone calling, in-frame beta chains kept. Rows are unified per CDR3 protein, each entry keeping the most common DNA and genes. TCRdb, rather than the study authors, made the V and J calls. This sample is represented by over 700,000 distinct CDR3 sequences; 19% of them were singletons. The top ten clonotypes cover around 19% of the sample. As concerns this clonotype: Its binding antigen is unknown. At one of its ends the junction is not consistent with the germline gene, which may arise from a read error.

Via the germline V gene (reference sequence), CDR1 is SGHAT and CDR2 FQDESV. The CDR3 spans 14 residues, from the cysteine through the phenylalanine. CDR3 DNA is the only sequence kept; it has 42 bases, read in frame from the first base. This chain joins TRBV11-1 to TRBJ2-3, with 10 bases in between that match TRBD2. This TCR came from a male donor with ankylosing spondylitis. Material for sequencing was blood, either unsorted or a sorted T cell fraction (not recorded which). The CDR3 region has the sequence CATSAAGGHDTQYF. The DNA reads TGTGCCACCAGCGCAGCGGGGGGGCATGATACGCAGTATTTT.